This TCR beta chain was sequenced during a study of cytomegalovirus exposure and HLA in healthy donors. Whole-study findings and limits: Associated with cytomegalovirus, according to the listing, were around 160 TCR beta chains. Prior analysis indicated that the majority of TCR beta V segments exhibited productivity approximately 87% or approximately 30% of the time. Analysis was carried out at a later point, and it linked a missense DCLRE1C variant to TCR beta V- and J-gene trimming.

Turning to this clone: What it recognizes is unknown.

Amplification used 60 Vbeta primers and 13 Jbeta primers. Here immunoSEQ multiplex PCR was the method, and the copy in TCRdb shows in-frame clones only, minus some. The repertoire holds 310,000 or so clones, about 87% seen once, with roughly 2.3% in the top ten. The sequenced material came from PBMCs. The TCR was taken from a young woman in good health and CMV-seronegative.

CDR3 coding DNA: TGTGCCAGCAGCCACCCTATAGGAGGGACAGGGGAGGGGTTAGGGACTGAAGCTTTCTTT. Amino acids: CASSHPIGGTGEGLGTEAFF. V and J are TRBV4-2 and TRBJ1-1; 10 positions agree with TRBD1. CDR1 is LGHNA and CDR2 is YNFKEQ in the germline V gene. The trim removed 3 bases at V and 5 bases at J, leaving 21 bases unmatched. The length of the CDR3 is 20 residues.